This T cell receptor beta chain emerged from a study of OX40 agonist ivuxolimab in advanced cancers. Study overall: Ivuxolimab, an agonistic anti-OX40 (CD134) antibody, was given to patients. Three partial responders included one hepatocellular carcinoma patient and two cutaneous melanoma patients. Regarding the study as a whole: The expanded peripheral T cells' antigen specificity was not determined.

Details on this clone: Its matching antigen is unknown.

Trimming took 6 bases from V and 2 from J; bases not matched to a gene: 4. This CDR3 spans 14 amino acids. Germline assignment: CDR1 MNHEY and CDR2 SMNVEV (reference sequence). Exclusion of a patient followed from autoimmune disease history or systemic immunosuppression. Sequencing was performed with immunoSEQ multiplex PCR; in TCRdb, only in-frame clones are kept and a portion is missing. Counted here are some 70,000 clones, more than 70% occurring once; the ten biggest clones make up 7% to 9.5%. The genes are TRBV27 and TRBJ2-7, with 10 bases that match TRBD2. Sequenced material: CD4+ or CD8+ T cells sorted from blood, taken in a trial of the OX40 agonist ivuxolimab. The clonotype originates from an adult with an advanced solid tumor such as melanoma, head and neck, liver or kidney cancer. For the CDR3, the DNA is TGTGCCAGCAGACGACTAGCGGGTGCCTACGAGCAGTACTTC. Protein sequence: CASRRLAGAYEQYF.